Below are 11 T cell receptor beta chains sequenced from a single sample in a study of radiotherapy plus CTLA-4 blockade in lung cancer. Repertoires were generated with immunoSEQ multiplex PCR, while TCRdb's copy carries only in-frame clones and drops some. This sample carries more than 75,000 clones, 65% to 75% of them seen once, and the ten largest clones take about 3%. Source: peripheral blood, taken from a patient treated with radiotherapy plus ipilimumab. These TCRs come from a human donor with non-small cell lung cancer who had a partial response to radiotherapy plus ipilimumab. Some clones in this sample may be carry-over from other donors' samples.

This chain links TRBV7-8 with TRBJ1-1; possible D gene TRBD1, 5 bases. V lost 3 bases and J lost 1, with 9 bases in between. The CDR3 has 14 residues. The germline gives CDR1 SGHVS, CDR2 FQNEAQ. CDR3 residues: CASSFGHSNTEAFF. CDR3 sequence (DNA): TGTGCCAGCAGCTTTGGACACTCGAACACTGAAGCTTTCTTT. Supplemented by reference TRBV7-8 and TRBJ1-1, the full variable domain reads GAGVSQSPRYKVAKRGQDVALRCDPISGHVSLFWYQQALGQGPEFLTYFQNEAQLDKSGLPSDRFFAERPEGSVSTLKIQRTQQEDSAVYLCASSFGHSNTEAFFGQGTRLTVV.

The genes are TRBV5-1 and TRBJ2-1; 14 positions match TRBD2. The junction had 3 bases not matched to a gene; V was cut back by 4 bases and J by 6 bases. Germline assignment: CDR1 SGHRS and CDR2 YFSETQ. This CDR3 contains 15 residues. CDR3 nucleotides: TGCGCCAGCAGCCGGACTAGCGGGGGGTTCAATGAGCAGTTCTTC. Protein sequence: CASSRTSGGFNEQFF.

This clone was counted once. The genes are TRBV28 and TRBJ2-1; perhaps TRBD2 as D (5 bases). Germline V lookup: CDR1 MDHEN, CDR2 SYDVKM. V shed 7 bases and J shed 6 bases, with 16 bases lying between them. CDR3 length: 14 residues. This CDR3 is CASMSPAAGNEQFF. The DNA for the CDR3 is TGTGCCAGCATGTCCCCGGCGGCGGGCAATGAGCAGTTCTTC.

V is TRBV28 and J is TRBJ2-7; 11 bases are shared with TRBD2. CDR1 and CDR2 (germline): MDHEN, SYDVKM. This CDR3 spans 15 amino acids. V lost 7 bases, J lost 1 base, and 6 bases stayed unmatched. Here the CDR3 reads CASTLAGGFSYEQYF. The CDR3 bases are TGTGCCAGCACCTTAGCGGGAGGGTTTTCCTACGAGCAGTACTTC.

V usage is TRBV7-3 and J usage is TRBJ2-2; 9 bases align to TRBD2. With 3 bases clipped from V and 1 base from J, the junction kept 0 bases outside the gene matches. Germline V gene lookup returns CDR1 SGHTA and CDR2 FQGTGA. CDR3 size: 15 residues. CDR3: CASSFSGGNTGELFF. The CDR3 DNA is TGTGCCAGCAGCTTTAGCGGGGGGAACACCGGGGAGCTGTTTTTT.

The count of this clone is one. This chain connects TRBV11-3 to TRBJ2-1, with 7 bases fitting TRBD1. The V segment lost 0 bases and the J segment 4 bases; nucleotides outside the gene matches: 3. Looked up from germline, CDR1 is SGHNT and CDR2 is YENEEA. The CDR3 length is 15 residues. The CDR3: CASSLDQGEYNEQFF. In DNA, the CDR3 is TGTGCCAGCAGCTTAGATCAGGGGGAATACAATGAGCAGTTCTTC. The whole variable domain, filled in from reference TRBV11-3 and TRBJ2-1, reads EAGVVQSPRYKIIEKKQPVAFWCNPISGHNTLYWYLQNLGQGPELLIRYENEEAVDDSQLPKDRFSAERLKGVDSTLKIQPAELGDSAVYLCASSLDQGEYNEQFFGPGTRLTVL.

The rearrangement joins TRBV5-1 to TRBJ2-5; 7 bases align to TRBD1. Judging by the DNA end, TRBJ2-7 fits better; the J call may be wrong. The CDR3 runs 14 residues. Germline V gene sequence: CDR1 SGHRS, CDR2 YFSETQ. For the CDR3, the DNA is TGCGCCAGCAGCTTGGTAGGACAGGCTTACGAGCAGTACTTC. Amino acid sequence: CASSLVGQAYEQYF.

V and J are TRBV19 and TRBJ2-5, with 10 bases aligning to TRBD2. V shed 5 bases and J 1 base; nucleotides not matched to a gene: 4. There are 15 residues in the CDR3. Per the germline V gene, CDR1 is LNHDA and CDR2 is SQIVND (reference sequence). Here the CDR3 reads CASSFRTSGQETQYF. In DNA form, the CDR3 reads TGTGCCAGTAGTTTCAGGACTAGCGGCCAAGAGACCCAGTACTTC.

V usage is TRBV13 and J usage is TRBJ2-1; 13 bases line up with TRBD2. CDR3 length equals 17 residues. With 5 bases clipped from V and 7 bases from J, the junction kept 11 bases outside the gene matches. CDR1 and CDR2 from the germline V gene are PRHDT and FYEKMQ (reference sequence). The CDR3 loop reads CASSSVGLAGIRNEQFF. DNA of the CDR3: TGTGCCAGCAGCAGCGTGGGACTAGCGGGGATTAGGAATGAGCAGTTCTTC.

The CDR3 loop is CASSSRIQGPLDTQYF. DNA for the CDR3: TGTGCCAGCAGCTCTAGAATACAGGGACCTTTGGATACGCAGTATTTT. This sequence joins TRBV5-4 and TRBJ2-3, with D maybe TRBD1 (6 bases). The CDR3 length is 16 residues. With 3 bases removed from V and 6 bases from J, the gap between germline ends came to 20 bases. CDR1 and CDR2 (germline): SGHNT, YYREEE (reference sequence).

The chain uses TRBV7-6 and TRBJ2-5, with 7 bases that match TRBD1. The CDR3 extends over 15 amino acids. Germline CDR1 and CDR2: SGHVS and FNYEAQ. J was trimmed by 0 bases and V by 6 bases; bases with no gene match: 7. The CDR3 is CASRLKTGNQETQYF. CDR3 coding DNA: TGTGCCAGCAGACTTAAGACAGGGAACCAAGAGACCCAGTACTTC.